This T cell receptor beta chain is drawn from a study of blood T cell repertoires in COVID-19. Per the germline V gene, CDR1 is MGHRA and CDR2 is YSYEKL. The CDR3 is 14 amino acids. V shed 3 bases and J shed 4 bases, with 9 bases lying between them. In the original analysis: The authors estimated nucleated cell counts from reference gene primer amplification. This table comes from immunoSEQ multiplex PCR, and its TCRdb copy is limited to in-frame clones, with some not included. D and trimming come from the DNA, and the V and J calls and clone size come from that table. The table lists fewer than 250,000 clones, about 83% of them singletons.

The clonotype was recovered from a human donor in a cohort sampled during active COVID-19. Sequenced input: peripheral blood. This chain links TRBV4-1 with TRBJ1-4; weak D call: TRBD1 (5 bases). DNA for the CDR3: TGCGCCAGCAGCCAGGGGCGGAGTAATGAAAAACTGTTTTTT. It translates to CASSQGRSNEKLFF.